These 25 T cell receptor beta chains share one sample of origin, sequenced in a study of early T cells in non-severe SARS-CoV-2 infection. MiXCR, run by TCRdb on the 5' RACE reads, gives a single entry per CDR3 protein. The sample contains some 23,000 distinct CDR3 sequences, more than 4.5% of which appear only once. The specimen was whole blood. The receptor source for this set is an adult who was a healthcare worker with PCR-confirmed SARS-CoV-2 infection or an uninfected control (not recorded which).

This clonotype appeared many times. The chain uses TRBV5-1 and TRBJ1-2; 10 bases are shared with TRBD1. V gave up 4 bases and J gave up 4 bases; unmatched junction bases: 7. Germline CDR1 is SGHRS and CDR2 is YFSETQ. This CDR3 contains 15 residues. The CDR3 region is CASSGGTGAAYGYTF. As DNA, the CDR3 is TGCGCCAGCAGCGGCGGGACAGGGGCGGCCTATGGCTACACCTTC.

This clonotype was observed many times. The chain is built from TRBV29-1 and TRBJ2-3, with TRBD2 matching 9 bases. Germline V gene lookup returns CDR1 SQVTM and CDR2 ANQGSEA. V shed 6 bases and J 0 bases; nucleotides not matched to a gene: 7. The CDR3 is 15 residues long. CDR3 DNA sequence: TGCAGCGTCAGAGCCGGGACTAGCAGCACAGATACGCAGTATTTT. Translation gives CSVRAGTSSTDTQYF.

The CDR3 loop reads CASSPRTENTGELFF. CDR3 in DNA: TGTGCCAGCAGCCCCCGGACAGAGAACACCGGGGAGCTGTTTTTT. V usage is TRBV7-2 and J usage is TRBJ2-2; weak D call: TRBD1 (6 bases). This CDR3 is 15 amino acids long. Germline assignment: CDR1 SGHTA and CDR2 FQGNSA. V gave up 5 bases and J gave up 1 base, with 11 bases separating them.

This clonotype was detected ten times or more. The genes are TRBV12-3 or TRBV12-4 and TRBJ2-1; 7 nucleotides line up with TRBD1. The CDR3 sequence is 12 residues long. Trimming removed 4 bases from V and 9 bases from J; junction bases left unmatched: 3. The CDR3 sequence is CASSSQGTEQFF. For the CDR3, the DNA is TGTGCCAGCAGTTCACAGGGGACTGAGCAGTTCTTC.

V usage is TRBV6-2 or TRBV6-3 and J usage is TRBJ1-1; D unclear. The germline V gene has CDR1 MNHEY and CDR2 SVGEGT. This CDR3 spans 12 amino acids. V was shortened by 5 bases and J by 6 bases, with 10 bases between the two germline ends. CDR3 residues: CASSPRRAEAFF. The CDR3 nucleotides are TGTGCCAGCAGTCCCCGGAGGGCTGAAGCTTTCTTT.

This clonotype is judged medium-sized. The chain has TRBV10-3 and TRBJ2-7; weak D call: TRBD2 (5 bases). CDR1 and CDR2 (germline): ENHRY, SYGVKD. The CDR3 covers 15 residues. The V end lost 6 bases, the J end lost 1 base, and 16 bases lay between the germline ends. This chain's CDR3 is CAIRAEGSISYEQYF. CDR3 coding DNA: TGTGCCATCAGGGCAGAGGGATCCATATCCTACGAGCAGTACTTC.

This clonotype was detected many times. The chain couples TRBV9 to TRBJ1-2; D call uncertain. The CDR3 has 14 residues. Trimming pared 2 bases from V and 4 bases from J, leaving 12 bases between. Per the germline V gene, CDR1 is SGDLS and CDR2 is YYNGEE. This CDR3 is CASSVAQFSYGYTF. The CDR3 DNA reads as TGTGCCAGCAGCGTCGCCCAGTTCAGCTATGGCTACACCTTC.

This rearrangement joins TRBV12-3 or TRBV12-4 to TRBJ1-4; D is unresolved. The length of the CDR3 is 14 residues. The V and J ends lost 10 bases and 5 bases respectively, with 17 bases between them. CDR3: CATRRERENEKLFF. The CDR3, as DNA: TGTGCCACCCGACGAGAGAGAGAAAATGAAAAACTGTTTTTT.

This clonotype came up many times. The CDR3 loop reads CASRLAGSYNEQFF. The CDR3 coding sequence is TGTGCCAGCAGACTAGCGGGGTCTTACAATGAGCAGTTCTTC. This chain joins TRBV28 and TRBJ2-1; 10 nucleotides align to TRBD2. Germline V gives CDR1 MDHEN, CDR2 SYDVKM. CDR3 length: 14 amino acids. The V gene end was trimmed by 6 bases and the J gene end by 4 bases; junction bases not matched to a gene: 3. Based on the CDR3 plus reference TRBV28 and TRBJ2-1, the full variable domain is DVKVTQSSRYLVKRTGEKVFLECVQDMDHENMFWYRQDPGLGLRLIYFSYDVKMKEKGDIPEGYSVSREKKERFSLILESASTNQTSMYLCASRLAGSYNEQFFGPGTRLTVL.

This clonotype was detected ten times or more. The chain couples TRBV12-3 or TRBV12-4 to TRBJ1-3; 7 bases map to TRBD1. The CDR3 runs 13 residues. Trimming removed 5 bases from V and 5 bases from J; junction bases left unmatched: 3. CDR3 sequence: CASSGQARNTIYF. The CDR3 DNA reads as TGTGCCAGCAGTGGACAGGCCCGAAACACCATATATTTT.

This clonotype has ten or more counts. This chain connects TRBV7-9 to TRBJ1-5, with D uncertain. This CDR3 is 14 amino acids long. In germline, CDR1 is SEHNR, CDR2 FQNEAQ (reference sequence). Trimming removed 1 base from V and 4 bases from J, with 8 bases in between. CDR3 in DNA: TGTGCCAGCAGCTTAGGTTTCATAAATCAGCCCCAGCATTTT. Its translation is CASSLGFINQPQHF. The full variable domain, its missing parts supplied by reference TRBV7-9 and TRBJ1-5, is DTGVSQNPRHKITKRGQNVTFRCDPISEHNRLYWYRQTLGQGPEFLTYFQNEAQLEKSRLLSDRFSAERPKGSFSTLEIQRTEQGDSAMYLCASSLGFINQPQHFGDGTRLSIL.

This clonotype occurred a few times. The chain couples TRBV3-1 to TRBJ1-2; 10 nucleotides align to TRBD1. The germline V gene encodes CDR1 LGHDT and CDR2 YNNKEL (reference sequence). The junction had 9 bases not matched to a gene; V was cut back by 4 bases and J by 4 bases. The CDR3 extends over 16 amino acids. The CDR3: CASSLGQGRGSYGYTF. CDR3 sequence (DNA): TGTGCCAGCAGCCTGGGACAGGGGAGAGGAAGCTATGGCTACACCTTC.

This clonotype was counted at least ten times. The rearrangement links TRBV4-1 to TRBJ2-7, with D uncertain. The CDR3 loop spans 16 amino acids. The germline V and J ends were trimmed by 0 bases and 2 bases, with 14 bases remaining between them. CDR1 is MGHRA, CDR2 YSYEKL, per germline. Here the CDR3 reads CASSQDRWTETYEQYF. CDR3 in DNA: TGCGCCAGCAGCCAAGATCGGTGGACCGAGACCTACGAGCAGTACTTC.

The table lists this clonotype with many counts. CDR3 in amino acids: CASSIRDRRIYEQYF. The CDR3 nucleotides read TGTGCCAGTAGTATCCGGGACAGGAGGATATACGAGCAGTACTTC. This sequence joins TRBV19 and TRBJ2-7; 8 bases map to TRBD1. This CDR3 is 15 amino acids long. Per germline, CDR1 LNHDA and CDR2 SQIVND (reference sequence). The trim removed 3 bases at V and 4 bases at J, leaving 8 bases unmatched.

This clonotype was seen many times. The chain combines TRBV7-3 with TRBJ1-1; TRBD1 agrees at 8 bases. V was clipped by 8 bases and J by 7 bases; unmatched bases: 9. The CDR3 sequence is 13 residues long. The germline V gene has CDR1 SGHTA and CDR2 FQGTGA. CDR3: CASGTGGRGEAFF. The CDR3, as DNA: TGTGCCAGCGGGACAGGAGGACGTGGTGAAGCTTTCTTT.

By frequency in the sample, this clonotype is medium-sized. The rearrangement links TRBV20-1 to TRBJ2-3; no clear D. Germline loops: CDR1 DFQATT, CDR2 SNEGSKA (reference sequence). V was trimmed by 0 bases and J by 1 base, leaving 11 bases between them. The CDR3 is 15 amino acids. The CDR3 DNA is TGCAGTGCTAGAGATCGTGAGAAGGGCACAGATACGCAGTATTTT. Translation: CSARDREKGTDTQYF.

The chain has TRBV20-1 and TRBJ2-2; a possible D gene is TRBD1 (5 bases). V gave up 5 bases and J gave up 4 bases, with 14 bases separating them. The CDR3 length is 14 residues. Germline lookup yields CDR1 DFQATT and CDR2 SNEGSKA (reference sequence). This CDR3 is CSAGRQGSTGELFF. In DNA form, the CDR3 reads TGCAGTGCTGGACGGCAGGGAAGCACCGGGGAGCTGTTTTTT.

This clonotype has at least ten counts. The rearrangement joins TRBV29-1 to TRBJ2-1; D could derive from TRBD1 or TRBD2 (5 bases each). V was cut by 2 bases and J by 1 base, with 9 bases left in between. Per the germline V gene, CDR1 is SQVTM and CDR2 is ANQGSEA. The CDR3 extends over 14 amino acids. DNA for the CDR3: TGCAGCGTTGAAAGGGACGGGTCCTACAATGAGCAGTTCTTC. Amino acids: CSVERDGSYNEQFF.

This clonotype was seen many times. This chain links TRBV7-9 with TRBJ1-1; D possibly corresponds to TRBD1 (6 bases). Trimming left V 3 bases short and J 6 bases short, with 14 bases between. The CDR3 is 14 residues long. Germline V gene lookup returns CDR1 SEHNR and CDR2 FQNEAQ (reference sequence). CDR3 region: CASSLRSGDAEAFF. As DNA, the CDR3 is TGTGCCAGCAGCTTGCGTTCAGGGGACGCTGAAGCTTTCTTT.

V and J are TRBV5-4 and TRBJ2-1; no reliable D call. The CDR3 consists of 13 residues. V dropped 4 bases and J dropped 0 bases, with 5 bases sitting between them. The germline CDR1 and CDR2 sequences are SGHNT and YYREEE (reference sequence). In DNA, the CDR3 is TGTGCCAGCAGCCGTAGCTCCTACAATGAGCAGTTCTTC. Translated: CASSRSSYNEQFF.

This clonotype was counted at least ten times. The gene calls are TRBV27 and TRBJ1-2; a weak D match, TRBD1 (6 bases). Trimming cost V 4 bases and J 8 bases, with 14 bases left between them. The germline V gene has CDR1 MNHEY and CDR2 SMNVEV (reference sequence). This CDR3 has 13 amino acids. This chain's CDR3 is CASSYGQSGGYTF. CDR3 in DNA: TGTGCCAGCAGTTATGGACAGTCCGGAGGCTACACCTTC.

The sample holds many counts of this clonotype. The chain joins TRBV29-1 to TRBJ1-1, with TRBD1 matching 8 bases. Germline trimming cut 0 bases from V and 2 bases from J; bases unmatched to any gene: 5. The CDR3 contains 15 residues. The germline gives CDR1 SQVTM, CDR2 ANQGSEA. The CDR3 is CSVEDQDRVNTEAFF. The CDR3 nucleotides are TGCAGCGTTGAAGATCAGGACAGGGTTAACACTGAAGCTTTCTTT.

This clonotype has ten or more counts. The CDR3 region is CSVSRGTSKETQYF. Here the CDR3 DNA reads TGCAGCGTTTCTAGGGGGACTAGCAAAGAGACCCAGTACTTC. The J gene is TRBJ2-5, the V gene TRBV29-1; 9 bases match TRBD2. The CDR3 spans 14 residues. Germline V gives CDR1 SQVTM, CDR2 ANQGSEA. Trimming at V came to 5 bases and at J to 3 bases, leaving 7 bases not matched to a gene.

This clonotype was detected many times. The chain is built from TRBV5-6 and TRBJ2-2; D gene unclear. Per germline, CDR1 SGHDT and CDR2 YYEEEE. The V gene lost 0 bases and the J gene lost 8 bases, with 11 bases spanning the gap. The CDR3 is made up of 14 amino acids. CDR3 nucleotides: TGTGCCAGCAGCTTGGCGTCCCCCGCTGGGGAGCTGTTTTTT. Encoded protein: CASSLASPAGELFF.

This clonotype has a count of ten or more. The CDR3 loop reads CASSLESSGIAYEQYF. CDR3 DNA: TGCGCCAGCAGCTTGGAGAGTTCCGGCATCGCCTACGAGCAGTACTTC. V and J are TRBV5-1 and TRBJ2-7, with D unclear. Germline CDR1 is SGHRS and CDR2 is YFSETQ. Trimming cost V 0 bases and J 2 bases, with 15 bases left between them. This CDR3 comprises 16 residues.